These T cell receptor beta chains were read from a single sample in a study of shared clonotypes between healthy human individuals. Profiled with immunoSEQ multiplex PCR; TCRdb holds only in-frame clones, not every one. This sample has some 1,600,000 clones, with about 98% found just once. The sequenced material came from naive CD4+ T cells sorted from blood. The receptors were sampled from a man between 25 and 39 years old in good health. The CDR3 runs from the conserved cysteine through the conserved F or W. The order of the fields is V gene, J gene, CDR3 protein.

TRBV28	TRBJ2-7	CASSEGTYTYEQYF
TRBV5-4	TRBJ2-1	CASTSSHNEQFF
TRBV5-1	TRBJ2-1	CASSQGGQSYNEQFF
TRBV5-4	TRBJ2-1	CASSLRLAGNNEQFF
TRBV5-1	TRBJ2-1	CASSTKGDGYNEQFF
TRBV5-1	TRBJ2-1	CASSLTPAYNEQFF
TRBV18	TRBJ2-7	CASSPGTSGEQYF
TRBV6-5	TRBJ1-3	CASSYSFREDTIYF
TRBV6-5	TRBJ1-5	CASSRVRDQPQHF
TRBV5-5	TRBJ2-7	CASSWSGQRARDEQYF
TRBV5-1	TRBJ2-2	CASSGTDPNTGELFF
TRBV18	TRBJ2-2	CASSPSDGELFF
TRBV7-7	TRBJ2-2	CASSLEIASGSDGELFF
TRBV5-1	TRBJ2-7	CASSLVGRTGYEQYF
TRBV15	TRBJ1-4	CATSRASGVGEKLFF